This T cell receptor beta chain was sequenced for a study of cytomegalovirus exposure and HLA in healthy donors. As for the study in general: Earlier findings included some 120 million unique TCR beta sequences obtained from 150 million to 200 million T cells.

PCR employed 60 Vbeta and 13 Jbeta primers. Repertoires were generated with immunoSEQ multiplex PCR, while TCRdb's copy carries only in-frame clones and drops some. Here the sample table reports 150,000 to 250,000 clones. General study findings and limits: Using a false discovery rate of 0.05, a later analysis showed that 16,951 TCR beta sequences were associated with HLA alleles. Most sequenced TCRs were rare (though some public TCRs occurred in many donors).

To note about this clone: The antigen is undetermined.

Donors counted as nominally healthy when sampled, yet unrecorded immune exposures were likely. Trimming cost V 4 bases and J 0 bases; bases outside gene matches: 5. Per the germline V gene, CDR1 is MGHRA and CDR2 is YSYEKL. The CDR3 is made up of 15 amino acids. This chain links TRBV4-1 with TRBJ1-1, with 7 bases identical to TRBD1. The sequenced material came from PBMCs. The sequence was obtained from a boy between 5 and 17 years old in good health and CMV-seronegative. The CDR3 loop reads CASSLTTGMNTEAFF. In DNA, the CDR3 is TGCGCCAGCAGCCTAACGACAGGGATGAACACTGAAGCTTTCTTT.